Listed below are T cell receptor beta chains from one sample, sequenced in a study of beta chain features in type 1 diabetes. TCRdb keeps only in-frame clones here, not all; method: immunoSEQ multiplex PCR. Here the sample spans 450,000 to 550,000 clones, about 30% being singletons. The sequencing sample was made of naive CD4+ T cells from blood. These receptors were collected from a man younger than 35 in good health. The CDR3 runs from the conserved cysteine through the conserved F or W.

v_gene: TRBV6-5
CDR3aa: CASSYSYRQETQYF

v_gene: TRBV6-1
CDR3aa: CASSDLGYRNF

v_gene: TRBV10-3
CDR3aa: CASSYRDTQYF

v_gene: TRBV30
CDR3aa: CAWAENDNQPQHF

v_gene: TRBV7-9
CDR3aa: CASSMDVSTDTQYF

v_gene: TRBV28
CDR3aa: CASRGQGYTGELFF

v_gene: TRBV30
CDR3aa: CAWSGVGTSTDTQYF

v_gene: TRBV5-1
CDR3aa: CASSLGSGAPGDTQYF

v_gene: TRBV30
CDR3aa: CAWRRQGRDEQFF

v_gene: TRBV2
CDR3aa: CASREEGEQYF

v_gene: TRBV5-1
CDR3aa: CASSTFAGVGGDTQYF

v_gene: TRBV5-4
CDR3aa: CASSFDRVLGTEAFF

v_gene: TRBV6-1
CDR3aa: CASMTGGTGELFF

v_gene: TRBV2
CDR3aa: CASNRAGVNEQFF

v_gene: TRBV13
CDR3aa: CASSLGTDSYEQYF

v_gene: TRBV7-8
CDR3aa: CASSLALHGSAAKNIQYF

v_gene: TRBV30
CDR3aa: CAWRTGDEKLFF

v_gene: TRBV6-5
CDR3aa: CASSLGRDRPGELFF

v_gene: TRBV29-1
CDR3aa: CSVLDPLQETQYF

v_gene: TRBV5-1
CDR3aa: CASSLTGSPEAFF

v_gene: TRBV30
CDR3aa: CAWMEDSSYEQYF

v_gene: TRBV28
CDR3aa: CASSIAGGAGDTQYF

v_gene: TRBV9
CDR3aa: CASSVDGRGGSPQETQYF

v_gene: TRBV9
CDR3aa: CASSVAPALGVTSGENIQYF

v_gene: TRBV29-1
CDR3aa: CSVTRDTNTGELFF

v_gene: TRBV18
CDR3aa: CASSPPRMNTEAFF

v_gene: TRBV25-1
CDR3aa: CASSLNTGTGFGEQYF

v_gene: TRBV9
CDR3aa: CASSVEQAHEQYF

v_gene: TRBV30
CDR3aa: CAWRREDLDHNEQFF

v_gene: TRBV7-9
CDR3aa: CASSLRPFGGTYNEQFF

v_gene: TRBV28
CDR3aa: CASSLSFRLAPSYEQYF

v_gene: TRBV30
CDR3aa: CAWGRETQYF

v_gene: TRBV29-1
CDR3aa: CSAWTPLYEQYF

v_gene: TRBV20-1
CDR3aa: CSAAGGQEQYF

v_gene: TRBV19
CDR3aa: CASSRAPLAPNYNEQFF

v_gene: TRBV7-9
CDR3aa: CASSPTGVSNQPQHF

v_gene: TRBV4-1
CDR3aa: CASSPGPGQTGELFF

v_gene: TRBV30
CDR3aa: CAWTKAQYEQYF

v_gene: TRBV29-1
CDR3aa: CSAHPETSGETQYF

v_gene: TRBV7-9
CDR3aa: CASSFTGHGYTF

v_gene: TRBV2
CDR3aa: CATDWGGGNQPQHF

v_gene: TRBV27
CDR3aa: CASSLLAGVNEQFF

v_gene: TRBV20-1
CDR3aa: CSANPDTQYF

v_gene: TRBV7-2
CDR3aa: CASSLEGNYYNEQFF

v_gene: TRBV5-1
CDR3aa: CASSFRGLGAQSSYNEQFF

v_gene: TRBV21-1
CDR3aa: CASSRLSGSDEQFF

v_gene: TRBV6-1
CDR3aa: CASIVGFGQNIQYF

v_gene: TRBV14
CDR3aa: CASSRSISPNYGYTF

v_gene: TRBV20-1
CDR3aa: CSTGLNTEAFF

v_gene: TRBV5-1
CDR3aa: CASSLQEGTEAFF

v_gene: TRBV27
CDR3aa: CASSQGGGNQPQHF

v_gene: TRBV7-2
CDR3aa: CASSRNNEQFF

v_gene: TRBV30
CDR3aa: CAWSVRISYEQYF

v_gene: TRBV18
CDR3aa: CASSPGQLYEQYF